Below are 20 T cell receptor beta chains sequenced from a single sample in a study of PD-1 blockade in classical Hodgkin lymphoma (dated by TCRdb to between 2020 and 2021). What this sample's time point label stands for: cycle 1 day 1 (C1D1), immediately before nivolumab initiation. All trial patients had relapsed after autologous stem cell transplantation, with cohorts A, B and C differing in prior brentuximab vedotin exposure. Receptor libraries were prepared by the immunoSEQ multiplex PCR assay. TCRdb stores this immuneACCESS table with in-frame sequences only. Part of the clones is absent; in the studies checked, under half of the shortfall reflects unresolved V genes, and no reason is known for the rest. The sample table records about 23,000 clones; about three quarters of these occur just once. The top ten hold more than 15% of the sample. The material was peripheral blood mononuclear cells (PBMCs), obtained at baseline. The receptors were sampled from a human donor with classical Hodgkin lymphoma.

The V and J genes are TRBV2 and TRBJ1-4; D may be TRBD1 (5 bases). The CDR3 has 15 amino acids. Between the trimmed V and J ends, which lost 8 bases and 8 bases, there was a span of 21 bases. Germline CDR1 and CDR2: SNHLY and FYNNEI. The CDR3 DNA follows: TGTGCCAGCCACCCAACGGCAGGGCTGGGGGAAAAACTGTTTTTT. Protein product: CASHPTAGLGEKLFF.

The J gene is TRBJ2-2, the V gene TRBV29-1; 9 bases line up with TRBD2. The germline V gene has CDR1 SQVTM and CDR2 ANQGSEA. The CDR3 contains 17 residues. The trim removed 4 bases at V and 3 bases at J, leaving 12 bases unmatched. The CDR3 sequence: CSVVSHRGRAHTGELFF. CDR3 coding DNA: TGCAGCGTTGTTAGTCATCGCGGGAGGGCCCACACCGGGGAGCTGTTTTTT.

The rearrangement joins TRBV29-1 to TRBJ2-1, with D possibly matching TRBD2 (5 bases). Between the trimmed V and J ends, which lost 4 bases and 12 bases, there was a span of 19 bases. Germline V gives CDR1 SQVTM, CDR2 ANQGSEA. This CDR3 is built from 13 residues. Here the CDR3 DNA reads TGCAGCGTTGTGGGGAGTGGCGAGGTGGGGCAGTTCTTC. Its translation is CSVVGSGEVGQFF.

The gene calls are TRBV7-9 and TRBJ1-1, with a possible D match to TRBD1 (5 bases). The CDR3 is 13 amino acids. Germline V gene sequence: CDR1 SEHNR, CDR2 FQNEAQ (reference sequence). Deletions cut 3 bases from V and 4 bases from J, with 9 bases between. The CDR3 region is CASSFTRGTEAFF. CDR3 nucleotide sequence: TGTGCCAGCAGCTTTACGAGGGGCACTGAAGCTTTCTTT.

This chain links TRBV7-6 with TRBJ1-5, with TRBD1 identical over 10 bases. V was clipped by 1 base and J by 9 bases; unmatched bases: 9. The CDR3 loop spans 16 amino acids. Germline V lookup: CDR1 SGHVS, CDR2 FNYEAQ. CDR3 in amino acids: CASSLGTGGSSGPQHF. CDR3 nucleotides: TGTGCCAGCAGCTTAGGGACAGGGGGTTCGTCGGGGCCCCAGCATTTT.

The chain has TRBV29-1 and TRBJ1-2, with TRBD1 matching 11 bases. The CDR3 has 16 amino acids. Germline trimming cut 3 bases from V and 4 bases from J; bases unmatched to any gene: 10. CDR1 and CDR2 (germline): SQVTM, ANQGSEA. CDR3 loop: CSVDKDRGRGGYGYTF. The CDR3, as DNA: TGCAGCGTTGACAAGGACAGGGGGCGCGGCGGCTATGGCTACACCTTC. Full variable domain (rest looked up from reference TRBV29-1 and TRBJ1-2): SAVISQKPSRDICQRGTSLTIQCQVDSQVTMMFWYRQQPGQSLTLIATANQGSEATYESGFVIDKFPISRPNLTFSTLTVSNMSPEDSSIYLCSVDKDRGRGGYGYTFGSGTRLTVV.

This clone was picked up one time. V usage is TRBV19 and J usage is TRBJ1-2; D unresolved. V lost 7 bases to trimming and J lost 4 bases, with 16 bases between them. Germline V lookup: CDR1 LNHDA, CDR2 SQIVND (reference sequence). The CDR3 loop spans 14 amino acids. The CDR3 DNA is TGTGCCAGTAATTATTTGGGTTCCGGCTATGGCTACACCTTC. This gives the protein CASNYLGSGYGYTF.

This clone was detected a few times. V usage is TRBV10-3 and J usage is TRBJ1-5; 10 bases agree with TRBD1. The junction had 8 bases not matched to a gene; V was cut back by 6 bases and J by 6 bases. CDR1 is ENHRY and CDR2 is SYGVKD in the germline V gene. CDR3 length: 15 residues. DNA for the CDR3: TGTGCCATCAGCGACCGGACAGGGGGTGGTCAGCCCCAGCATTTT. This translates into CAISDRTGGGQPQHF.

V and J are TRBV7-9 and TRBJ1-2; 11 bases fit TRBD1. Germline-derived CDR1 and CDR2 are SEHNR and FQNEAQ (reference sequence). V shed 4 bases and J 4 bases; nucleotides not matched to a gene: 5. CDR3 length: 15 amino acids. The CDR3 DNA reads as TGTGCCAGCAGCTCCGGGACAGGGGGAGGCTATGGCTACACCTTC. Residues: CASSSGTGGGYGYTF.

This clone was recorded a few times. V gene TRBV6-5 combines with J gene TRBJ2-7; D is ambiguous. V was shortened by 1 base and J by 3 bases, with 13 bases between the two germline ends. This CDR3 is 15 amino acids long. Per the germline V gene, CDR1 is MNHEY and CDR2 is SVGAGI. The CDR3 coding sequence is TGTGCCAGCAGTTACTTCCCCAGCAGGAACTACGAGCAGTACTTC. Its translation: CASSYFPSRNYEQYF.

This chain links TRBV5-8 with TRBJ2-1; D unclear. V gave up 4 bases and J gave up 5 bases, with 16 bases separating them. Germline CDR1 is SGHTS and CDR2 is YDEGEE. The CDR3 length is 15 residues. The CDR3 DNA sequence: TGTGCCAGCAGCCTCCGGGCCCCGGAAGACAATGAGCAGTTCTTC. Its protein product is CASSLRAPEDNEQFF.

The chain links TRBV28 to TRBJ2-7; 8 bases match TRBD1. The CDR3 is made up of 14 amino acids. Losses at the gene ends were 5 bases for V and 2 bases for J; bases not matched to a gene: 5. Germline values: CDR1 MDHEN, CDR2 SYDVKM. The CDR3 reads CASSPGQVPYEQYV. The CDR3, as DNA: TGTGCCAGCAGTCCGGGACAGGTCCCCTACGAGCAGTACGTC.

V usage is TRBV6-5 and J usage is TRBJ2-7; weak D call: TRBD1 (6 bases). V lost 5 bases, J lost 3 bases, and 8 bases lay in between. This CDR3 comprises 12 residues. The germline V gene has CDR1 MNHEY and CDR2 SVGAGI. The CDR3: CASSRTVYEQYF. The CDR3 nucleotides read TGTGCCAGCAGTCGGACAGTCTACGAGCAGTACTTC.

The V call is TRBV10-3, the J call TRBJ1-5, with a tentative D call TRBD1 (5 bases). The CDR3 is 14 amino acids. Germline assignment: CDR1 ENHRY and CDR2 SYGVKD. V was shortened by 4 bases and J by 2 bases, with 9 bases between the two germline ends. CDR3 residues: CAISAGGGNQPQHF. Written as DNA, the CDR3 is TGTGCCATCAGTGCGGGGGGGGGCAATCAGCCCCAGCATTTT.

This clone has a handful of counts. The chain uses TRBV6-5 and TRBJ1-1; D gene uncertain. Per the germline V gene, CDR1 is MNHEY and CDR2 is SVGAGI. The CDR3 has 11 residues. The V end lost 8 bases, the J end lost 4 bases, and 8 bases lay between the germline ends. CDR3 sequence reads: CASHRGTEAFF. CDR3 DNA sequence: TGTGCCAGCCACCGGGGCACTGAAGCTTTCTTT.

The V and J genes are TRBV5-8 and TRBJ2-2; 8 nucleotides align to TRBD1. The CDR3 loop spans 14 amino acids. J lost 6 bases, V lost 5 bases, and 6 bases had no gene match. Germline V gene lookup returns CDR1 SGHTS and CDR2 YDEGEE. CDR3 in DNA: TGTGCCAGCAGAGAGGAACAGGGGGCCGGGGAGCTGTTTTTT. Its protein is CASREEQGAGELFF. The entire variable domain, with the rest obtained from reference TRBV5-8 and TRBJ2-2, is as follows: EAGVTQSPTHLIKTRGQQATLRCSPISGHTSVYWYQQALGLGLQFLLWYDEGEERNRGNFPPRFSGRQFPNYSSELNVNALELEDSALYLCASREEQGAGELFFGEGSRLTVL.

This chain's CDR3 is CASSTDRNYGYTF. The DNA of the CDR3 is TGTGCCAGCAGCACCGACAGGAACTATGGCTACACCTTC. The rearrangement uses TRBV9 and TRBJ1-2; possible D gene TRBD1, 6 bases. V lost 4 bases to trimming and J lost 2 bases, with 9 bases between them. From germline, CDR1 is SGDLS and CDR2 YYNGEE. The CDR3 has 13 amino acids.

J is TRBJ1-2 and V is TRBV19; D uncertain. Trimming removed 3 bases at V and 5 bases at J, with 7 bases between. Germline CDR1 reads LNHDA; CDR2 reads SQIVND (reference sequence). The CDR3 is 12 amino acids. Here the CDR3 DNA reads TGTGCCAGTAGTATTTCAGTGTATGGCTACACCTTC. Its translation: CASSISVYGYTF.

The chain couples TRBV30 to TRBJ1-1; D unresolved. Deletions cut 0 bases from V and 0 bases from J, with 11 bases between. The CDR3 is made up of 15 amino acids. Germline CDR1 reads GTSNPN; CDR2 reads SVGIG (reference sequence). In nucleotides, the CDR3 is TGTGCCTGGAGTGTACCCCAAATCGTGAACACTGAAGCTTTCTTT. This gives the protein CAWSVPQIVNTEAFF.

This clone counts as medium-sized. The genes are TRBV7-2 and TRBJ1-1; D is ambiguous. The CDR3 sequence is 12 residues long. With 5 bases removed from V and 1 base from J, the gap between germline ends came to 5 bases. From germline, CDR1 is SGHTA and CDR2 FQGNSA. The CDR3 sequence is CASSTGNTEAFF. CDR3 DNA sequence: TGTGCCAGCAGCACGGGGAACACTGAAGCTTTCTTT.